What follows are 31 T cell receptor beta chains derived from one specimen sequenced in a study of cytomegalovirus exposure and HLA in healthy donors. The study ran its PCR with 60 Vbeta and 13 Jbeta primers. The repertoire was sequenced with immunoSEQ multiplex PCR; TCRdb's copy has only in-frame clones and lacks some. Of 60,000 to 85,000 clones listed, roughly 79% are singletons. Specimen: PBMCs. These receptor sequences come from a man aged 35-49 years in good health and CMV-seronegative.

This clone was seen a few times. The rearrangement links TRBV4-2 to TRBJ2-1; D remains unclear. The CDR3 consists of 12 residues. CDR1 and CDR2 (germline): LGHNA, YNFKEQ. Trimming left V 4 bases short and J 8 bases short, with 9 bases between. The CDR3 DNA reads as TGTGCCAGCAGCCGACAAGCCGATGAGCAGTTCTTC. Its translation: CASSRQADEQFF.

This chain joins TRBV28 and TRBJ1-1, with D maybe TRBD1 (5 bases). Germline-derived CDR1 and CDR2 are MDHEN and SYDVKM. Trimming removed 4 bases at V and 3 bases at J, with 6 bases between. This CDR3 is 12 amino acids long. The DNA of the CDR3 is TGTGCCAGCAGTTCGGGGGACACTGAAGCTTTCTTT. This encodes CASSSGDTEAFF.

The V gene is TRBV27, the J gene TRBJ1-5, with TRBD1 matching 7 bases. The CDR3 consists of 15 residues. V lost 4 bases to trimming and J lost 3 bases; unmatched junction nucleotides: 6. Germline V gives CDR1 MNHEY, CDR2 SMNVEV (reference sequence). The CDR3 loop reads CASSSRTGYNQPQHF. Here the CDR3 DNA reads TGTGCCAGCAGTTCCCGGACAGGATACAATCAGCCCCAGCATTTT.

This sequence joins TRBV14 and TRBJ2-7; TRBD2 might be the D (5 bases). This CDR3 is built from 14 residues. V lost 4 bases to trimming and J lost 2 bases, with 12 bases between them. CDR1 and CDR2 from the germline V gene are SGHDN and FVKESK. CDR3 loop: CASSPRDQTYEQYF. In DNA form, the CDR3 reads TGTGCCAGCAGCCCCCGGGATCAGACCTACGAGCAGTACTTC. The full variable domain, rest sourced from reference TRBV14 and TRBJ2-7, is EAGVTQFPSHSVIEKGQTVTLRCDPISGHDNLYWYRRVMGKEIKFLLHFVKESKQDESGMPNNRFLAERTGGTYSTLKVQPAELEDSGVYFCASSPRDQTYEQYFGPGTRLTVT.

This clone was detected a few times. The rearrangement uses TRBV5-1 and TRBJ1-1; no definite D call. The CDR3 sequence is 14 residues long. Deletions cut 4 bases from V and 2 bases from J, with 12 bases between. CDR1 SGHRS and CDR2 YFSETQ come from the germline V gene. The CDR3 DNA reads as TGCGCCAGCAGCACCGGGTTCGCCAACACTGAAGCTTTCTTT. This gives the protein CASSTGFANTEAFF.

J is TRBJ2-5 and V is TRBV5-1; D uncertain. The CDR3 totals 14 residues. Germline V lookup: CDR1 SGHRS, CDR2 YFSETQ. V was cut by 0 bases and J by 0 bases, with 6 bases left in between. CDR3 region: CASSLVEYQETQYF. The CDR3 DNA reads TGCGCCAGCAGCTTGGTTGAGTACCAAGAGACCCAGTACTTC.

The rearrangement links TRBV30 to TRBJ2-1, with D possibly being TRBD2 (7 bases). V was cut by 5 bases and J by 4 bases, with 18 bases left in between. The length of the CDR3 is 15 residues. Looked up from germline, CDR1 is GTSNPN and CDR2 is SVGIG (reference sequence). CDR3: CAWALGGADYNEQFF. DNA for the CDR3: TGTGCCTGGGCCTTAGGGGGGGCAGATTACAATGAGCAGTTCTTC.

The genes are TRBV19 and TRBJ1-1, with TRBD1 matching 8 bases. J lost 5 bases, V lost 5 bases, and 7 bases had no gene match. The CDR3 is 14 amino acids. The V gene's germline CDR1 is LNHDA and CDR2 SQIVND (reference sequence). In DNA form, the CDR3 reads TGTGCCAGTAGTCCTGACAGGGGAGTTACTGAAGCTTTCTTT. The encoded protein is CASSPDRGVTEAFF.

This chain connects TRBV7-8 to TRBJ2-7; 12 bases align to TRBD1. Germline V gene data show CDR1 as SGHVS and CDR2 as FQNEAQ. This CDR3 has 14 residues. The junction had 4 bases not matched to a gene; V was cut back by 6 bases and J by 4 bases. CDR3: CASRGQGAGYEQYF. As DNA, the CDR3 is TGTGCCAGCAGGGGACAGGGGGCAGGGTACGAGCAGTACTTC.

The chain links TRBV5-5 to TRBJ2-7; 14 bases map to TRBD2. CDR3 length: 15 residues. Germline CDR1 and CDR2: SGHKS and YYEKEE (reference sequence). Trimming cost V 2 bases and J 7 bases; bases outside gene matches: 5. The CDR3 region is CASSLRLAGGWEQYF. CDR3 nucleotides: TGTGCCAGCAGCTTAAGACTAGCGGGAGGGTGGGAGCAGTACTTC.

The rearrangement uses TRBV27 and TRBJ1-1; 8 positions agree with TRBD1. CDR3 length: 14 residues. With 4 bases clipped from V and 6 bases from J, the junction kept 7 bases outside the gene matches. The V gene's germline CDR1 is MNHEY and CDR2 SMNVEV (reference sequence). Written as DNA, the CDR3 is TGTGCCAGCAGTTCGACAGGGGCGATCGCTGAAGCTTTCTTT. Protein: CASSSTGAIAEAFF.

This chain connects TRBV12-1 to TRBJ2-2; the D call in the table, TRBD1, was not verified against the DNA. TRBV12-1 is an annotated pseudogene. The CDR3 is made up of 16 amino acids. The CDR3 region has the DNA TGTGCCAGCGGGACAGGGATTTTTTCAGGACCCGGGGAGCTGTTTTTT. This codes for CASGTGIFSGPGELFF.

The chain links TRBV7-9 to TRBJ2-7, with a tentative D call TRBD1 (5 bases). The germline gives CDR1 SEHNR, CDR2 FQNEAQ (reference sequence). This CDR3 has 13 amino acids. V was cut by 3 bases and J by 8 bases, with 14 bases left in between. The CDR3 reads CASSLQDKRKQYF. In DNA form, the CDR3 reads TGTGCCAGCAGCTTGCAGGACAAACGGAAGCAGTACTTC. Full variable domain (missing parts from reference TRBV7-9 and TRBJ2-7): DTGVSQNPRHKITKRGQNVTFRCDPISEHNRLYWYRQTLGQGPEFLTYFQNEAQLEKSRLLSDRFSAERPKGSFSTLEIQRTEQGDSAMYLCASSLQDKRKQYFGPGTRLTVT.

The genes are TRBV6-1 and TRBJ1-5, with D possibly matching TRBD1 (6 bases). V was shortened by 7 bases and J by 0 bases, with 7 bases between the two germline ends. The CDR3 loop spans 13 amino acids. Germline V gene data show CDR1 as MNHNS and CDR2 as SASEGT. The DNA for the CDR3 is TGTGCCAGCAAGACAGGTAGCAATCAGCCCCAGCATTTT. Amino acid sequence: CASKTGSNQPQHF.

This clone has just a few counts. The V gene is TRBV6-5, the J gene TRBJ2-7, with 7 bases fitting TRBD1. This CDR3 has 12 residues. With V trimmed by 7 bases and J by 6 bases, 6 bases remained unmatched. Germline V CDR1 and CDR2: MNHEY, SVGAGI. The CDR3 coding sequence is TGTGCCAGCACCAAATCAGGGGGCGAGCAGTACTTC. Amino acid sequence: CASTKSGGEQYF.

The V and J genes are TRBV19 and TRBJ2-7; 7 positions match TRBD2. The V segment lost 3 bases and the J segment 7 bases; nucleotides outside the gene matches: 12. In germline, CDR1 is LNHDA, CDR2 SQIVND (reference sequence). CDR3 length equals 15 residues. The DNA of the CDR3 is TGTGCCAGTAGTATCGCTCTTTCCGGGGGAGGGGAGCAGTACTTC. This encodes CASSIALSGGGEQYF.

V gene TRBV11-2 combines with J gene TRBJ2-5, with TRBD1 as a possible D gene (7 bases). Trimming pared 7 bases from V and 5 bases from J, leaving 14 bases between. The length of the CDR3 is 13 residues. From germline, CDR1 is SGHAT and CDR2 FQNNGV. CDR3 protein: CASNRGTVETQYF. DNA for the CDR3: TGTGCCAGCAATCGGGGGACAGTCGAGACCCAGTACTTC.

The rearrangement links TRBV6-1 to TRBJ1-2; 9 bases align to TRBD1. The CDR3 has 16 amino acids. Germline V lookup: CDR1 MNHNS, CDR2 SASEGT. With 2 bases clipped from V and 11 bases from J, the junction kept 15 bases outside the gene matches. The CDR3 nucleotides are TGTGCCAGCAGTGAACGTGGCGGGACAGGGCGTTTTGTGTACACCTTC. This translates into CASSERGGTGRFVYTF.

This clone appeared once. The chain combines TRBV11-2 with TRBJ2-7; 9 bases align to TRBD1. CDR3 length equals 15 residues. Trimming cost V 6 bases and J 6 bases; bases outside gene matches: 12. Per the germline V gene, CDR1 is SGHAT and CDR2 is FQNNGV. The CDR3 DNA reads as TGTGCCAGCAGGCCCACAGGGGGCTTAAGTGGCGAGCAGTACTTC. Encoded protein: CASRPTGGLSGEQYF.

The CDR3 bases are TGTGCCAGCAGCAGTGACAGGGCTAACTATAATTCACCCCTCCACTTT. Protein: CASSSDRANYNSPLHF. The V call is TRBV5-6, the J call TRBJ1-6; 7 positions agree with TRBD1. This CDR3 has 16 amino acids. CDR1 is SGHDT, CDR2 YYEEEE, per germline. The ends lost 4 bases at V and 3 bases at J; junction bases unmatched: 7.

The chain couples TRBV7-6 to TRBJ1-6; possible D gene TRBD1, 5 bases. This CDR3 is built from 14 residues. CDR1 is SGHVS, CDR2 FNYEAQ, per germline. V was cut by 2 bases and J by 8 bases, with 10 bases left in between. Here the CDR3 reads CASSLSGGDSPLHF. CDR3 coding DNA: TGTGCCAGCAGCTTATCGGGGGGTGATTCACCCCTCCACTTT.

The J gene is TRBJ2-2, the V gene TRBV30, with TRBD1 matching 7 bases. In germline, CDR1 is GTSNPN, CDR2 SVGIG (reference sequence). The CDR3 spans 13 residues. The ends lost 8 bases at V and 7 bases at J; junction bases unmatched: 10. The CDR3 here is CARSGQLIGELFF. The DNA of the CDR3 is TGTGCCCGATCGGGACAGTTAATCGGGGAGCTGTTTTTT.

This chain uses TRBV11-2 with TRBJ1-5; maybe TRBD1 (5 bases). The CDR3 loop spans 15 amino acids. Germline V gene sequence: CDR1 SGHAT, CDR2 FQNNGV. Trimming took 0 bases from V and 6 from J, leaving 12 bases between them. In DNA, the CDR3 is TGTGCCAGCAGCTTAGAGGGTAGGGGAAGTCAGCCCCAGCATTTT. This codes for CASSLEGRGSQPQHF.

This clone was detected only once. This chain links TRBV7-9 with TRBJ2-1; the match to TRBD2 covers 8 bases. The CDR3 spans 15 residues. Trimming cost V 7 bases and J 4 bases; bases outside gene matches: 9. Germline assignment: CDR1 SEHNR and CDR2 FQNEAQ (reference sequence). In DNA form, the CDR3 reads TGTGCCAGCACCAAGGGAGCTAGCGGGTACAATGAGCAGTTCTTC. Translating it yields CASTKGASGYNEQFF.

The sample holds one count of this clone. As DNA, the CDR3 is TGTGCCAGCAGCCAACGTACTAGCGGGAGGACCTCCTACAATGAGCAGTTCTTC. It specifies CASSQRTSGRTSYNEQFF. The chain has TRBV14 and TRBJ2-1; TRBD2 agrees at 12 bases. The CDR3 is 18 residues long. The V gene's germline CDR1 is SGHDN and CDR2 FVKESK. J lost 0 bases, V lost 2 bases, and 5 bases had no gene match.

This sequence joins TRBV10-3 and TRBJ2-5; 9 bases fit TRBD1. Germline V gene data show CDR1 as ENHRY and CDR2 as SYGVKD. V shed 11 bases, J shed 7 bases, and the junction held 14 bases outside the gene matches. This CDR3 has 14 amino acids. CDR3 in DNA: TGTGCCGTGGGAACAGGGGGCGGTTTAGGGACCCAGTACTTC. Its translation: CAVGTGGGLGTQYF.

The chain recombines TRBV9 with TRBJ1-5; D not resolved. The CDR3 spans 14 residues. Germline CDR1 reads SGDLS; CDR2 reads YYNGEE. Trimming stripped 3 bases from V and 0 bases from J, with 7 bases between. CDR3 in amino acids: CASSEHGSNQPQHF. CDR3 nucleotide sequence: TGTGCCAGCAGCGAGCATGGTAGCAATCAGCCCCAGCATTTT.

In DNA form, the CDR3 reads TGTGCCAGCAGCCAAGAGAGGACACCATCGATTGAGCAGTTCTTC. This translates into CASSQERTPSIEQFF. The rearrangement links TRBV4-2 to TRBJ2-1, with D perhaps TRBD1 (5 bases). V was shortened by 0 bases and J by 9 bases, with 15 bases between the two germline ends. Germline CDR1 and CDR2: LGHNA and YNFKEQ. The CDR3 is made up of 15 amino acids.

This clone has just a few counts. The junction does not match germline at one end; this may be a read error. This sequence joins TRBV7-9 and TRBJ2-6; TRBD2 matches at 7 bases. This CDR3 is 19 amino acids long. Germline loops: CDR1 SEHNR, CDR2 FQNEAQ (reference sequence). The CDR3 loop is CSSSWTGGGTSSGANVLTF. The CDR3 DNA reads as TGTTCCAGCAGCTGGACGGGGGGAGGGACCTCCTCTGGGGCCAACGTCCTGACTTTC.

The V gene is TRBV7-3, the J gene TRBJ2-6; D perhaps matches TRBD2 (7 bases). This CDR3 region has 17 residues. The V end was cut by 1 base, the J end by 2 bases, with 12 bases between. Germline values: CDR1 SGHTA, CDR2 FQGTGA. The CDR3 DNA follows: TGTGCCAGCAGCTTAAGTGGGGGGGGCGCTGGGGCCAACGTCCTGACTTTC. Translated: CASSLSGGGAGANVLTF.

The chain is built from TRBV4-2 and TRBJ1-4; D perhaps matches TRBD1 (5 bases). The CDR3 spans 12 residues. Per the germline V gene, CDR1 is LGHNA and CDR2 is YNFKEQ. Trimming removed 4 bases from V and 8 bases from J, with 8 bases in between. Here the CDR3 reads CASSPNREKLFF. For the CDR3, the DNA is TGTGCCAGCAGCCCGAACAGGGAAAAACTGTTTTTT.